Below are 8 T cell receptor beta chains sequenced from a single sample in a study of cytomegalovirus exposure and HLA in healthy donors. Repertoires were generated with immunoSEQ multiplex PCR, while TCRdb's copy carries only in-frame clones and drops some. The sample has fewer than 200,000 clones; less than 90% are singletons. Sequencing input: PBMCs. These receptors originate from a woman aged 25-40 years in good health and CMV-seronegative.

The CDR3: CASSPGGGRYEQYF. In nucleotides, the CDR3 is TGTGCCAGCAGTCCCGGGGGGGGCCGTTACGAGCAGTACTTC. This sequence joins TRBV27 and TRBJ2-7; 8 bases match TRBD2. CDR1 is MNHEY, CDR2 SMNVEV, per germline (reference sequence). The CDR3 consists of 14 residues. Unmatched junction bases numbered 7, after V lost 5 bases and J lost 4 bases.

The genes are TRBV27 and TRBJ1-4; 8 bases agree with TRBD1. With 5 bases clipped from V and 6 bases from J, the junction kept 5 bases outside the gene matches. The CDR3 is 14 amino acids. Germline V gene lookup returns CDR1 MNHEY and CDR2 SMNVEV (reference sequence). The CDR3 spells CASSPRGPDEKLFF. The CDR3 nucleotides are TGTGCCAGCAGTCCCAGGGGGCCAGATGAAAAACTGTTTTTT.

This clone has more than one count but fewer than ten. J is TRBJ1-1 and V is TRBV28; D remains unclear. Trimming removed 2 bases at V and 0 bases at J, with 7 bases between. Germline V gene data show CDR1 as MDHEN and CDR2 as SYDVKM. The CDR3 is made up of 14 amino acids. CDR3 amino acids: CASSLRLMNTEAFF. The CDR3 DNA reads TGTGCCAGCAGTTTACGGCTCATGAACACTGAAGCTTTCTTT.

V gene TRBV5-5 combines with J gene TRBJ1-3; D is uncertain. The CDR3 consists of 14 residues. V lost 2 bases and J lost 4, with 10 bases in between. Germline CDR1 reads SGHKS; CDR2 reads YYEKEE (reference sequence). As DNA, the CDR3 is TGTGCCAGCAGCTTCACTGGAGAGGGAAACACCATATATTTT. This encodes CASSFTGEGNTIYF.

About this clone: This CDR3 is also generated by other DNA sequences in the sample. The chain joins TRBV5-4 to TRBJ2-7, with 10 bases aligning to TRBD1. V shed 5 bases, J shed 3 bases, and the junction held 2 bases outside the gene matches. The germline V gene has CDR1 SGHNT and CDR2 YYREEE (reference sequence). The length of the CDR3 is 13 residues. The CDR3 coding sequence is TGTGCCAGCAGTCGGGACAGGGGCTACGAGCAGTACTTC. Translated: CASSRDRGYEQYF. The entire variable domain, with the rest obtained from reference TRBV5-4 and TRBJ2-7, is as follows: ETGVTQSPTHLIKTRGQQVTLRCSSQSGHNTVSWYQQALGQGPQFIFQYYREEENGRGNFPPRFSGLQFPNYSSELNVNALELDDSALYLCASSRDRGYEQYFGPGTRLTVT.

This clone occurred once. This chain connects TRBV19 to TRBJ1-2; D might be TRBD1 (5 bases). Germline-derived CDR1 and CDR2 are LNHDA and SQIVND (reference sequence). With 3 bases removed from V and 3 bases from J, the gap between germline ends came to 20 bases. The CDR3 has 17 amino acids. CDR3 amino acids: CASSILAGKGVYYGYTF. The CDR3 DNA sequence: TGTGCCAGTAGTATTTTGGCAGGGAAAGGTGTTTACTATGGCTACACCTTC. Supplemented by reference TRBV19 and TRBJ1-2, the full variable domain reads DGGITQSPKYLFRKEGQNVTLSCEQNLNHDAMYWYRQDPGQGLRLIYYSQIVNDFQKGDIAEGYSVSREKKESFPLTVTSAQKNPTAFYLCASSILAGKGVYYGYTFGSGTRLTVV.

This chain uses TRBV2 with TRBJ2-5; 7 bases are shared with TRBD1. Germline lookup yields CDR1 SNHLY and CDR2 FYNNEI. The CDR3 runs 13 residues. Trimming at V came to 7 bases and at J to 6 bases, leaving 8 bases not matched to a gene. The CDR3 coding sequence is TGTGCCAGCAATCCCGACAGGGAAAAGACCCAGTACTTC. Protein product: CASNPDREKTQYF. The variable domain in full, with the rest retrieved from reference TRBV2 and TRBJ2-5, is EPEVTQTPSHQVTQMGQEVILRCVPISNHLYFYWYRQILGQKVEFLVSFYNNEISEKSEIFDDQFSVERPDGSNFTLKIRSTKLEDSAMYFCASNPDREKTQYFGPGTRLLVL.

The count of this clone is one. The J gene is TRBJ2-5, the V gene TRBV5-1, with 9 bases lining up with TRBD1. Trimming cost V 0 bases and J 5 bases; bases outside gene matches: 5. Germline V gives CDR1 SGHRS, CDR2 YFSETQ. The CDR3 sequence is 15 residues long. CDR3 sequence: CASSLEQGAMETQYF. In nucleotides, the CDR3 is TGCGCCAGCAGCTTGGAACAGGGGGCGATGGAGACCCAGTACTTC. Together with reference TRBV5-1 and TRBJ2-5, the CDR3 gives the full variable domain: KAGVTQTPRYLIKTRGQQVTLSCSPISGHRSVSWYQQTPGQGLQFLFEYFSETQRNKGNFPGRFSGRQFSNSRSEMNVSTLELGDSALYLCASSLEQGAMETQYFGPGTRLLVL.